One TCR beta chain is described in this entry. Its antigen is undetermined. No cell sorting was done before RNA was extracted from the tissue. More than 3 cm separated this lung sample from the edge of the tumor. Trimming shortened V by 8 bases and J by 4 bases, and 24 bases separated the two germline ends. CDR3 length: 15 residues. Germline CDR1 and CDR2: SQVTM and ANQGSEA. The library came from three nested PCR rounds adapted from ARM-PCR protocols. MiXCR, applied by TCRdb to the multiplex PCR reads, yields one record per CDR3 protein. The table has about 100,000 distinct CDR3 sequences, around three fifths seen once. The data are from a study of tumor and adjacent non-tumor tissue in lung cancer. Findings and caveats of the study: In normal lung, the top 100 clones were significantly more dominant than in tumor. Compared with tumor, normal lung showed significantly lower TCR diversity.

The specimen sequenced was distant non-tumor lung tissue. The receptor comes from a man under 40 with non-small cell lung cancer. The V and J genes are TRBV29-1 and TRBJ2-7; D is undetermined. Here the CDR3 reads CSFVPRVTESYEQYF. The CDR3 DNA reads TGCAGCTTTGTTCCCCGGGTTACAGAGTCTTACGAGCAGTACTTC.